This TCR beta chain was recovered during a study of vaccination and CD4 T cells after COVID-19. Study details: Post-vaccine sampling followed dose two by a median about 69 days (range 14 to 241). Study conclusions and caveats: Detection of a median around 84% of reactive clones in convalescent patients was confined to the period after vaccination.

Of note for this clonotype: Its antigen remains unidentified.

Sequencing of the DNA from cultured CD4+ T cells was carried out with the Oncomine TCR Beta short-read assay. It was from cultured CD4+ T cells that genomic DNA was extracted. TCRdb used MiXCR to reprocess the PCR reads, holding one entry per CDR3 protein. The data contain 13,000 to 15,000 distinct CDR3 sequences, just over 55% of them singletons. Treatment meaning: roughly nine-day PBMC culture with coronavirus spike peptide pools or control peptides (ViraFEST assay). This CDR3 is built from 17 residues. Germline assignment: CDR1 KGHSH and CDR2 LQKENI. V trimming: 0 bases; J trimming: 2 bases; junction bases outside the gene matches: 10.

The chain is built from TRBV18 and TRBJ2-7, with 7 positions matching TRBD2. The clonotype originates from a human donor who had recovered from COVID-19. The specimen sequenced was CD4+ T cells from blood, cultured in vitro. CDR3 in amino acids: CASSPPGTREPPYEQYF. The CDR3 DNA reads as TGTGCCAGCTCACCACCGGGGACGCGGGAGCCACCCTACGAGCAGTACTTC.